These 32 T cell receptor beta chains were all obtained from the same sample, sequenced in a study of identifying expanded T cells in peripheral blood. Here immunoSEQ multiplex PCR was the method, and the copy in TCRdb shows in-frame clones only, minus some. Of about 76,000 clones detected, approximately 84% appear once; the ten largest clones hold around 18%. Material: blood. These receptors all come from a person aged 18-69 years in good health.

The chain joins TRBV19 to TRBJ2-2, with D perhaps TRBD1 or TRBD2 (5 bases each). Trimming left V 4 bases short and J 0 bases short, with 18 bases between. Germline V gene lookup returns CDR1 LNHDA and CDR2 SQIVND (reference sequence). This CDR3 region has 18 residues. The CDR3 bases are TGTGCCAGTAGTACGACCACCCGGGGACCGCCGAACACCGGGGAGCTGTTTTTT. Its protein product is CASSTTTRGPPNTGELFF.

This sequence joins TRBV9 and TRBJ2-7, with a weak D call TRBD1 (5 bases). Germline assignment: CDR1 SGDLS and CDR2 YYNGEE. The CDR3 loop spans 14 amino acids. V was shortened by 0 bases and J by 4 bases, with 11 bases between the two germline ends. The CDR3 bases are TGTGCCAGCAGCGTAGCAGGGAAGGAGTACGAGCAGTACTTC. Translating it yields CASSVAGKEYEQYF.

V gene TRBV5-4 combines with J gene TRBJ1-2, with D possibly TRBD1 on 5 matching bases. Trimming removed 1 base from V and 5 bases from J, with 9 bases in between. The CDR3 is 13 residues long. Looked up from germline, CDR1 is SGHNT and CDR2 is YYREEE (reference sequence). CDR3 nucleotides: TGTGCCAGCAGCTTGAGGGGTGGATATGGCTACACCTTC. Encoded protein: CASSLRGGYGYTF.

This clone was seen once. Other DNA sequences in the same sample also yield this CDR3. The genes are TRBV18 and TRBJ1-1; D uncertain. CDR3 length equals 13 residues. Deletions cut 2 bases from V and 6 bases from J, with 10 bases between. The germline CDR1 and CDR2 sequences are KGHSH and LQKENI. CDR3 sequence: CASSPVVAAEAFF. The CDR3, as DNA: TGTGCCAGCTCACCAGTGGTGGCCGCTGAAGCTTTCTTT.

The chain combines TRBV27 with TRBJ2-1, with 8 positions matching TRBD1. CDR3 size: 15 residues. After removal of 1 base from V and 5 bases from J, the junction contained 4 bases not matched to a gene. Germline CDR1 MNHEY, CDR2 SMNVEV (reference sequence). The CDR3 DNA is TGTGCCAGCAGTTTATGGCAGGGGGCAAACAATGAGCAGTTCTTC. Translation: CASSLWQGANNEQFF.

The V gene is TRBV6-1, the J gene TRBJ2-7; the D gene is possibly TRBD1 (6 bases). The length of the CDR3 is 16 residues. Deletions cut 4 bases from V and 0 bases from J, with 16 bases between. Germline values: CDR1 MNHNS, CDR2 SASEGT. The CDR3 DNA is TGTGCCAGCAGTGTCTACGGACAGAGCTCCTCCTACGAGCAGTACTTC. Protein sequence: CASSVYGQSSSYEQYF.

V usage is TRBV6-6 and J usage is TRBJ1-3, with D maybe TRBD1 (5 bases). V was pared by 6 bases and J by 3 bases, with 18 bases between. Germline V CDR1 and CDR2: MNHNY, SVGAGI (reference sequence). This CDR3 is built from 16 residues. The CDR3 DNA is TGTGCCAGCAGGGCATCGGGGGAAGGCCATGGAAACACCATATATTTT. Encoded protein: CASRASGEGHGNTIYF.

The V call is TRBV28, the J call TRBJ1-4; D is ambiguous. This CDR3 is built from 11 residues. Trimming took off 6 bases at V and 8 bases at J, with 7 bases between the two ends. CDR1 and CDR2 from the germline V gene are MDHEN and SYDVKM. CDR3 coding DNA: TGTGCCAGCAGGCCTCGGGAAAAACTGTTTTTT. It specifies CASRPREKLFF.

The chain is built from TRBV7-2 and TRBJ1-1; D gene ambiguous. The ends were cut back, 5 bases at V and 4 bases at J, with 11 bases in the middle. CDR3 length equals 13 residues. Per germline, CDR1 SGHTA and CDR2 FQGNSA. The CDR3, as DNA: TGTGCCAGCAGCCGCACCCGAGGCACTGAAGCTTTCTTT. Translation: CASSRTRGTEAFF.

V is TRBV2 and J is TRBJ2-2; D not certain. Trimming took off 6 bases at V and 6 bases at J, with 11 bases between the two ends. This CDR3 has 13 residues. From germline, CDR1 is SNHLY and CDR2 FYNNEI. CDR3 bases: TGTGCCAGCAGGCCGACACTGGCCGGGGAGCTGTTTTTT. Its protein product is CASRPTLAGELFF.

V gene TRBV5-6 combines with J gene TRBJ1-2; D is unclear. Trimming pared 1 base from V and 1 base from J, leaving 8 bases between. CDR1 is SGHDT and CDR2 is YYEEEE in the germline V gene. The CDR3 contains 14 residues. The CDR3 region has the DNA TGTGCCAGCAGCTTGTCTAGATATAACTATGGCTACACCTTC. It encodes CASSLSRYNYGYTF.

This clone was seen only a few times. The J gene is TRBJ1-1, the V gene TRBV10-3, with TRBD1 matching 7 bases. The CDR3 has 14 amino acids. V dropped 5 bases and J dropped 6; count of bases not matched to a gene: 9. Germline V gene data show CDR1 as ENHRY and CDR2 as SYGVKD. CDR3 in DNA: TGTGCCATCAGTTTTGACAGGGAGGGTGCTGAAGCTTTCTTT. Translating gives CAISFDREGAEAFF.

The chain employs TRBV11-2 and TRBJ2-5, with 9 bases matching TRBD2. CDR3 length: 17 amino acids. The germline CDR1 and CDR2 sequences are SGHAT and FQNNGV. V trimming: 3 bases; J trimming: 5 bases; junction bases outside the gene matches: 13. CDR3 bases: TGTGCCAGCAGCTTTCGTTTGGGGGGTGCGGGAGGGGAGACCCAGTACTTC. This gives the protein CASSFRLGGAGGETQYF.

This clone has just a few counts. The rearrangement joins TRBV27 to TRBJ2-7, with D perhaps matching TRBD1 or TRBD2 (6 bases each). V dropped 6 bases and J dropped 0 bases, with 27 bases sitting between them. The CDR3 covers 19 residues. In germline, CDR1 is MNHEY, CDR2 SMNVEV (reference sequence). CDR3 loop: CASRHLRGAGRTPSYEQYF. The CDR3 region has the DNA TGTGCCAGCAGGCACTTAAGGGGGGCCGGACGGACTCCCTCCTACGAGCAGTACTTC.

This chain uses TRBV4-1 with TRBJ2-1; D may be TRBD2 (6 bases). Germline CDR1 reads MGHRA; CDR2 reads YSYEKL. The CDR3 contains 16 residues. The germline V and J ends were trimmed by 4 bases and 0 bases, with 13 bases remaining between them. For the CDR3, the DNA is TGCGCCAGCAGCCCATTAGCGGCGGTCTCCTACAATGAGCAGTTCTTC. Translating gives CASSPLAAVSYNEQFF.

The chain joins TRBV30 to TRBJ1-4, with no clear D. Trimming left V 1 base short and J 0 bases short, with 9 bases between. Germline V gene lookup returns CDR1 GTSNPN and CDR2 SVGIG (reference sequence). This CDR3 is 15 amino acids long. The CDR3 here is CAWSAKGATNEKLFF. For the CDR3, the DNA is TGTGCCTGGAGTGCCAAGGGCGCAACTAATGAAAAACTGTTTTTT.

The V gene is TRBV4-2, the J gene TRBJ2-2; D is unresolved. Trimming left V 4 bases short and J 0 bases short, with 12 bases between. Germline loops: CDR1 LGHNA, CDR2 YNFKEQ. This CDR3 has 16 amino acids. The CDR3 loop reads CASSPGLGSNTGELFF. DNA for the CDR3: TGTGCCAGCAGCCCAGGTTTGGGCTCGAACACCGGGGAGCTGTTTTTT.

Turning to this clone: The junction departs from germline at one end; a sequencing error may be responsible. The chain combines TRBV28 with TRBJ2-7; 7 bases agree with TRBD2. The CDR3 sequence is 11 residues long. Germline CDR1 is MDHEN and CDR2 is SYDVKM. CDR3 loop: CASTLAGQQYF. CDR3 nucleotides: TGTGCCAGCACTTTAGCGGGCCAGCAGTACTTC.

V usage is TRBV27 and J usage is TRBJ2-7, with TRBD2 matching 9 bases. Per germline, CDR1 MNHEY and CDR2 SMNVEV (reference sequence). This CDR3 region has 15 residues. V was pared by 7 bases and J by 5 bases, with 12 bases of the junction left unmatched. The CDR3 protein is CASTSSSGIHHEQYF. The DNA for the CDR3 is TGTGCCAGCACCTCTTCTAGCGGGATCCACCACGAGCAGTACTTC.

The count of this clone is one. The CDR3 loop reads CAISESWTGDGYTF. CDR3 bases: TGTGCCATCAGTGAGTCCTGGACAGGGGACGGCTACACCTTC. The chain joins TRBV10-3 to TRBJ1-2; 9 bases are a match to TRBD1. The V and J ends lost 0 bases and 8 bases, in that order; junction bases with no gene match: 4. The CDR3 consists of 14 residues. Germline lookup yields CDR1 ENHRY and CDR2 SYGVKD.

The chain employs TRBV4-2 and TRBJ1-5; no clear D gene. The CDR3 length is 16 residues. Deletions cut 0 bases from V and 3 bases from J, with 12 bases between. Germline V gene sequence: CDR1 LGHNA, CDR2 YNFKEQ. CDR3 in DNA: TGTGCCAGCAGCCAAGAGGAAGGACGTTCCAATCAGCCCCAGCATTTT. This translates into CASSQEEGRSNQPQHF.

This chain connects TRBV11-2 to TRBJ2-5; D may be TRBD1 (6 bases). The germline V and J ends were trimmed by 1 base and 5 bases, with 20 bases remaining between them. Germline V gene lookup returns CDR1 SGHAT and CDR2 FQNNGV. This CDR3 comprises 17 residues. CDR3 region: CASSLVGGADIIETQYF. The DNA for the CDR3 is TGTGCCAGCAGCTTAGTAGGGGGAGCGGACATAATCGAGACCCAGTACTTC.

CDR3 in DNA: TGTGCCAGCAGCTTCTCATGGGCTAATACGCAGTATTTT. Translation gives CASSFSWANTQYF. The chain links TRBV11-2 to TRBJ2-3, with D hard to call. This CDR3 has 13 residues. V was trimmed by 3 bases and J by 7 bases, leaving 11 bases between them. The germline V gene has CDR1 SGHAT and CDR2 FQNNGV.

This CDR3 reads CASSQDLLGAWTGELFF. The CDR3 DNA follows: TGTGCCAGCAGCCAAGACCTGCTTGGGGCCTGGACCGGGGAGCTGTTTTTT. V gene TRBV14 combines with J gene TRBJ2-2; maybe TRBD1 (5 bases). CDR3 size: 17 residues. In germline, CDR1 is SGHDN, CDR2 FVKESK. Trimming removed 0 bases at V and 5 bases at J, with 16 bases between.

This rearrangement joins TRBV10-1 to TRBJ2-3; 11 bases fit TRBD2. Per the germline V gene, CDR1 is WNHNN and CDR2 is SYGVQD (reference sequence). J was trimmed by 2 bases and V by 5 bases; bases with no gene match: 15. The CDR3 covers 19 residues. In DNA form, the CDR3 reads TGCGCCAGCAGTAGAAGAGTGGGACTAGCGGCTACCTACACAGATACGCAGTATTTT. Translated: CASSRRVGLAATYTDTQYF.

The chain links TRBV19 to TRBJ1-5; a possible D gene is TRBD1 (6 bases). The V end lost 3 bases, the J end lost 7 bases, and 10 bases lay between the germline ends. From germline, CDR1 is LNHDA and CDR2 SQIVND (reference sequence). This CDR3 spans 13 amino acids. The CDR3 DNA is TGTGCCAGTAGTATTAGTCAGGGGCAGCCCCAGCATTTT. Its protein product is CASSISQGQPQHF.

The chain combines TRBV4-2 with TRBJ2-3; D might be TRBD1 or TRBD2, each matching 6 bases. Trimming took off 0 bases at V and 2 bases at J, with 12 bases between the two ends. Germline V gene lookup returns CDR1 LGHNA and CDR2 YNFKEQ. This CDR3 has 16 amino acids. The CDR3 sequence is CASSQEGGGLTDTQYF. Here the CDR3 DNA reads TGTGCCAGCAGCCAAGAGGGGGGCGGCCTCACAGATACGCAGTATTTT.

The chain couples TRBV19 to TRBJ2-7; 7 nucleotides align to TRBD1. V was pared by 9 bases and J by 2 bases, with 7 bases of the junction left unmatched. The CDR3 spans 13 residues. The V gene's germline CDR1 is LNHDA and CDR2 SQIVND (reference sequence). CDR3 sequence: CASAGTATYEQYF. The DNA for the CDR3 is TGTGCCAGCGCCGGGACAGCGACCTACGAGCAGTACTTC.

The rearrangement joins TRBV2 to TRBJ1-5, with 7 nucleotides matching TRBD1. The CDR3 extends over 15 amino acids. Germline V lookup: CDR1 SNHLY, CDR2 FYNNEI. V lost 4 bases and J lost 2; bases outside the gene matches: 5. CDR3 in amino acids: CASSGDSSGNQPQHF. The CDR3 DNA follows: TGTGCCAGCAGTGGGGACAGCTCGGGCAATCAGCCCCAGCATTTT.

The chain employs TRBV19 and TRBJ1-2; tentative D call: TRBD1 (5 bases). CDR1 is LNHDA and CDR2 is SQIVND in the germline V gene (reference sequence). V was pared by 3 bases and J by 4 bases, with 12 bases between. This CDR3 has 14 residues. The CDR3 here is CASSMGEVGYGYTF. In DNA, the CDR3 is TGTGCCAGTAGTATGGGGGAGGTGGGCTATGGCTACACCTTC.

This chain uses TRBV16 with TRBJ1-5; perhaps TRBD1 as D (6 bases). Trimming cost V 4 bases and J 2 bases, with 18 bases left between them. The CDR3 has 17 amino acids. Germline lookup yields CDR1 KGHSY and CDR2 FQNENV. The CDR3 reads CASSPSVGGQGNQPQHF. CDR3 nucleotide sequence: TGTGCCAGCAGCCCCTCAGTGGGGGGGCAGGGCAATCAGCCCCAGCATTTT.

This clone was found once. The chain is built from TRBV7-2 and TRBJ2-7; 10 bases align to TRBD2. CDR1 is SGHTA and CDR2 is FQGNSA in the germline V gene. The length of the CDR3 is 19 residues. The junction had 19 bases not matched to a gene; V was cut back by 3 bases and J by 5 bases. The CDR3 DNA follows: TGTGCCAGCAGCTTGTGGGCAGGGGGGGTAGTAGCGGGAGGCCACGAGCAGTACTTC. Residues: CASSLWAGGVVAGGHEQYF. Based on the CDR3 plus reference TRBV7-2 and TRBJ2-7, the full variable domain is GAGVSQSPSNKVTEKGKDVELRCDPISGHTALYWYRQSLGQGLEFLIYFQGNSAPDKSGLPSDRFSAERTGGSVSTLTIQRTQQEDSAVYLCASSLWAGGVVAGGHEQYFGPGTRLTVT.